The 14 T cell receptor beta chains presented below share a single source sample, sequenced in a study of beta chain features in type 1 diabetes. TCRB transcripts that were expressed got sequenced, as all of the isolated RNA had been reverse transcribed. TCRdb's copy holds only in-frame clones and misses some; the assay was immunoSEQ multiplex PCR. The sample includes roughly 330,000 clones, more than 9.5% of them seen just once. Sequencing used naive CD4+ T cells from blood. The source of these receptors is a woman aged 25 to 39 in good health.

A few counts support this clone. The V gene is TRBV7-6, the J gene TRBJ2-1; D gene uncertain. In germline, CDR1 is SGHVS, CDR2 FNYEAQ. V was cut by 2 bases and J by 4 bases, with 15 bases left in between. CDR3 size: 16 residues. CDR3 amino acids: CASSLSLRKTYNEQFF. For the CDR3, the DNA is TGTGCCAGCAGCTTATCTTTACGGAAGACTTACAATGAGCAGTTCTTC.

This clone was seen more than once but under ten times. J is TRBJ2-7 and V is TRBV25-1, with TRBD1 identical over 9 bases. From germline, CDR1 is MGHDK and CDR2 SYGVNS. With V trimmed by 1 base and J by 2 bases, 3 bases remained unmatched. CDR3 length: 15 amino acids. CDR3 nucleotides: TGTGCCAGCAGTGAATTCGACAGGGGGGCCTACGAGCAGTACTTC. It codes for CASSEFDRGAYEQYF.

A word on this clone: This CDR3 is also generated by other DNA sequences in the sample. The gene calls are TRBV6-5 and TRBJ1-2; TRBD1 matches at 8 bases. The trim removed 6 bases at V and 2 bases at J, leaving 2 bases unmatched. The CDR3 covers 13 residues. Germline loops: CDR1 MNHEY, CDR2 SVGAGI. CDR3 amino acids: CASRRDRNYGYTF. The CDR3 bases are TGTGCCAGCAGAAGGGACAGGAACTATGGCTACACCTTC.

The chain uses TRBV4-1 and TRBJ2-2; tentative D call: TRBD2 (7 bases). Trimming shortened V by 4 bases and J by 5 bases, and 20 bases separated the two germline ends. The CDR3 has 17 amino acids. Germline V CDR1 and CDR2: MGHRA, YSYEKL. Here the CDR3 reads CASSRGSTGGGTGELFF. The CDR3 nucleotides are TGCGCCAGCAGCCGAGGTTCTACGGGGGGCGGGACCGGGGAGCTGTTTTTT.

The rearrangement joins TRBV7-2 to TRBJ1-5, with TRBD1 identical over 7 bases. Germline V gene data show CDR1 as SGHTA and CDR2 as FQGNSA. J was trimmed by 7 bases and V by 4 bases; bases with no gene match: 7. The CDR3 runs 14 residues. This CDR3 is CASSSGQLSQPQHF. CDR3 bases: TGTGCCAGCAGCTCGGGACAGCTTAGCCAGCCCCAGCATTTT. Supplemented by reference TRBV7-2 and TRBJ1-5, the full variable domain reads GAGVSQSPSNKVTEKGKDVELRCDPISGHTALYWYRQSLGQGLEFLIYFQGNSAPDKSGLPSDRFSAERTGGSVSTLTIQRTQQEDSAVYLCASSSGQLSQPQHFGDGTRLSIL.

The chain couples TRBV28 to TRBJ2-7; TRBD1 matches 7 bases. In germline, CDR1 is MDHEN, CDR2 SYDVKM. The length of the CDR3 is 14 residues. V trimming: 7 bases; J trimming: 6 bases; junction bases outside the gene matches: 12. CDR3 protein: CASNMGDREFEQYF. The DNA for the CDR3 is TGTGCCAGCAACATGGGAGACAGGGAGTTCGAGCAGTACTTC.

The V and J genes are TRBV27 and TRBJ2-1; weak D call: TRBD1 (6 bases). V lost 7 bases and J 5 bases, leaving 21 bases between the germline ends. This CDR3 is built from 16 residues. CDR1 MNHEY and CDR2 SMNVEV come from the germline V gene (reference sequence). The CDR3 region is CASIISFRGGNNEQFF. CDR3 in DNA: TGTGCCAGCATCATTTCGTTCAGGGGCGGAAACAATGAGCAGTTCTTC.

The chain has TRBV27 and TRBJ1-5, with 7 bases that match TRBD1. There are 15 residues in the CDR3. V shed 3 bases, J shed 1 base, and the junction held 3 bases outside the gene matches. The germline CDR1 and CDR2 sequences are MNHEY and SMNVEV (reference sequence). CDR3 amino acids: CASSLSRGSNQPQHF. The CDR3 coding sequence is TGTGCCAGCAGTTTGTCCAGGGGGAGCAATCAGCCCCAGCATTTT.

The rearrangement joins TRBV5-4 to TRBJ2-3; tentative D call: TRBD2 (7 bases). The CDR3 is 13 amino acids. Germline V gene data show CDR1 as SGHNT and CDR2 as YYREEE (reference sequence). Trimming stripped 5 bases from V and 5 bases from J, with 12 bases between. The CDR3 region has the DNA TGTGCCAGCAGGGGAGGGGGGAAAGATACGCAGTATTTT. Residues: CASRGGGKDTQYF.

The chain is built from TRBV25-1 and TRBJ2-5; D not certain. The J call may not be correct, given that the DNA end is closer to TRBJ2-7. The CDR3 runs 13 residues. Looked up from germline, CDR1 is MGHDK and CDR2 is SYGVNS. CDR3 residues: CASSKLVAYEQYF. CDR3 bases: TGTGCCAGCAGTAAACTCGTTGCTTACGAGCAGTACTTC.

This clone was counted a few times. This sequence joins TRBV28 and TRBJ1-1; D not certain. The CDR3 is 13 residues long. The V gene lost 5 bases and the J gene lost 5 bases, with 12 bases spanning the gap. Looked up from germline, CDR1 is MDHEN and CDR2 is SYDVKM. CDR3 sequence: CASSQARETEAFF. The CDR3 DNA is TGTGCCAGCAGTCAGGCAAGGGAGACTGAAGCTTTCTTT.

The table lists this clone with a few counts. The J gene is TRBJ1-1, the V gene TRBV7-3; D is undetermined. Between the trimmed V and J ends, which lost 5 bases and 4 bases, there was a span of 14 bases. Germline CDR1 is SGHTA and CDR2 is FQGTGA. The CDR3 totals 14 residues. CDR3 sequence: CASSPPSRPTEAFF. In DNA, the CDR3 is TGTGCCAGCAGCCCGCCAAGCAGGCCCACTGAAGCTTTCTTT.

This clone has a handful of counts. The chain joins TRBV5-1 to TRBJ2-7, with 8 bases matching TRBD2. This CDR3 spans 14 amino acids. V was clipped by 4 bases and J by 2 bases; unmatched bases: 5. Per germline, CDR1 SGHRS and CDR2 YFSETQ. The CDR3 protein is CASSPVAGPYEQYF. CDR3 in DNA: TGCGCCAGCAGCCCGGTAGCGGGACCCTACGAGCAGTACTTC.

A few counts support this clone. The rearrangement joins TRBV7-3 to TRBJ1-1, with TRBD1 identical over 9 bases. V was pared by 1 base and J by 4 bases, with 7 bases of the junction left unmatched. Germline V gene data show CDR1 as SGHTA and CDR2 as FQGTGA. This CDR3 spans 16 amino acids. The DNA for the CDR3 is TGTGCCAGCAGCTTAAGTGCGGGACAGGGTTCCACTGAAGCTTTCTTT. This sequence encodes CASSLSAGQGSTEAFF.